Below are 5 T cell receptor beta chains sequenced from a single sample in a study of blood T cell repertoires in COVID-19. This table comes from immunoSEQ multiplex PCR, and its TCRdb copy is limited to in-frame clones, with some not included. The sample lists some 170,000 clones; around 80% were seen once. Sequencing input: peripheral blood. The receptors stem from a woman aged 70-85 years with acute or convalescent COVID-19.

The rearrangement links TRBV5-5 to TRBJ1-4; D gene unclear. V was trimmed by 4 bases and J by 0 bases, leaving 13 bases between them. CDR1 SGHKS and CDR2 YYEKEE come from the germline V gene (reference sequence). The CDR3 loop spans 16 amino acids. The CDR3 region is CASSLLVGSTNEKLFF. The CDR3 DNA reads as TGTGCCAGCAGCCTTCTTGTGGGCTCAACTAATGAAAAACTGTTTTTT.

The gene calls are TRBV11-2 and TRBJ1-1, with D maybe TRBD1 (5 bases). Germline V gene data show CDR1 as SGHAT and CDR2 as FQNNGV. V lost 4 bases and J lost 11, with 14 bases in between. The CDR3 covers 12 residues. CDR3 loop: CASSSPGLGAFF. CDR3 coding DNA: TGTGCCAGCAGCTCACCAGGGTTGGGGGCTTTCTTT.

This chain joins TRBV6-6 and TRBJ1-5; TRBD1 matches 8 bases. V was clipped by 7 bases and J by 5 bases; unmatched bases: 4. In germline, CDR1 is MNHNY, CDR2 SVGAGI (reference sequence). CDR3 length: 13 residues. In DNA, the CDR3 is TGTGCCAGCACCGAGGACAGGGATCAGCCCCAGCATTTT. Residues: CASTEDRDQPQHF.

The CDR3 sequence is CASSLEGGTYEQYF. CDR3 coding DNA: TGTGCCAGCAGCTTAGAGGGGGGGACCTACGAGCAGTACTTC. V and J are TRBV7-2 and TRBJ2-7, with D possibly TRBD2 on 7 matching bases. This CDR3 is 14 amino acids long. The germline V gene encodes CDR1 SGHTA and CDR2 FQGNSA. Trimming removed 1 base at V and 2 bases at J, with 9 bases between.

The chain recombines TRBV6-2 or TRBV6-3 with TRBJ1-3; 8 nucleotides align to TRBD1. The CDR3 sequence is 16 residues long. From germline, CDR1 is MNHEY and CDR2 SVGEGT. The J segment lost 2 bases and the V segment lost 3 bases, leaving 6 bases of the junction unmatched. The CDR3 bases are TGTGCCAGCAGTTATTCGACAGGGGCGGCTGGAAACACCATATATTTT. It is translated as CASSYSTGAAGNTIYF.